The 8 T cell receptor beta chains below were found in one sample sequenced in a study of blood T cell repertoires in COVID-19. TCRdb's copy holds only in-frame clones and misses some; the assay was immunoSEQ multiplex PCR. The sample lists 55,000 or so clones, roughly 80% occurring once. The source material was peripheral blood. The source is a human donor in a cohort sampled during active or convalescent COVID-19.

The CDR3 loop reads CASSDGASSPLHF. CDR3 sequence (DNA): TGTGCCAGCAGCGATGGGGCATCATCACCCCTCCACTTT. This chain joins TRBV6-2 or TRBV6-3 and TRBJ1-6; D perhaps matches TRBD1 (5 bases). CDR1 MNHEY and CDR2 SVGEGT come from the germline V gene. The CDR3 is made up of 13 amino acids. Trimming pared 6 bases from V and 10 bases from J, leaving 13 bases between.

This CDR3 reads CASWGGGANYGYTF. The CDR3 region has the DNA TGTGCCAGCTGGGGGGGAGGTGCAAACTATGGCTACACCTTC. This chain joins TRBV9 and TRBJ1-2; maybe TRBD1 (5 bases). With 7 bases removed from V and 2 bases from J, the gap between germline ends came to 15 bases. CDR1 and CDR2 (germline): SGDLS, YYNGEE. This CDR3 has 14 amino acids.

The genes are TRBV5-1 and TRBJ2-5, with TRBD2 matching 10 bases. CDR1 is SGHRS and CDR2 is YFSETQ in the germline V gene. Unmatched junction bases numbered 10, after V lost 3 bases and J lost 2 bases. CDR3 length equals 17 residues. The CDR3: CASSSAWTSGGQETQYF. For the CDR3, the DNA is TGCGCCAGCAGCTCGGCCTGGACTAGCGGTGGACAAGAGACCCAGTACTTC.

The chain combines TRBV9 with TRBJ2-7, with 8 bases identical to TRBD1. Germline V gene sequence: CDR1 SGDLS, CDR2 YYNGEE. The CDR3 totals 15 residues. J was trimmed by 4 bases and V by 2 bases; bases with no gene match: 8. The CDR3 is CASSVRQGPTYEQYF. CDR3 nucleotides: TGTGCCAGCAGCGTGAGACAGGGGCCGACATACGAGCAGTACTTC.

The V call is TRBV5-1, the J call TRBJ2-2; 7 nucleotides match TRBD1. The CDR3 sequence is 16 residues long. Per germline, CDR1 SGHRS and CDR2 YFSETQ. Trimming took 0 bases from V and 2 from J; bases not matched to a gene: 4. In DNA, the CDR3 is TGCGCCAGCAGCTTGGAGGGGGCGAGTAACACCGGGGAGCTGTTTTTT. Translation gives CASSLEGASNTGELFF.

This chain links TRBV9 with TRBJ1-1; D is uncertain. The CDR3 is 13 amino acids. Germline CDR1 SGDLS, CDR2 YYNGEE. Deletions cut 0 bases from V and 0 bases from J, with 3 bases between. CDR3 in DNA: TGTGCCAGCAGCGTAGCTTTGAACACTGAAGCTTTCTTT. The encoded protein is CASSVALNTEAFF.

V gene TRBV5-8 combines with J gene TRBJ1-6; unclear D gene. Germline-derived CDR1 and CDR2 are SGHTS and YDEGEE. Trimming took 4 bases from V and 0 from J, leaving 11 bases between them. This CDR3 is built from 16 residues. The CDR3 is CASSIGGSSYNSPLHF. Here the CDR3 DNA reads TGTGCCAGCAGCATTGGTGGGAGCTCCTATAATTCACCCCTCCACTTT.

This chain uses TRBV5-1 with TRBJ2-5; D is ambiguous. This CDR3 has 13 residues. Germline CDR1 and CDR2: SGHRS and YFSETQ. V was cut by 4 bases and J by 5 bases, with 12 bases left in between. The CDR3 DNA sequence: TGCGCCAGCAGCCCCACCAGTACGGAGACCCAGTACTTC. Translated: CASSPTSTETQYF.